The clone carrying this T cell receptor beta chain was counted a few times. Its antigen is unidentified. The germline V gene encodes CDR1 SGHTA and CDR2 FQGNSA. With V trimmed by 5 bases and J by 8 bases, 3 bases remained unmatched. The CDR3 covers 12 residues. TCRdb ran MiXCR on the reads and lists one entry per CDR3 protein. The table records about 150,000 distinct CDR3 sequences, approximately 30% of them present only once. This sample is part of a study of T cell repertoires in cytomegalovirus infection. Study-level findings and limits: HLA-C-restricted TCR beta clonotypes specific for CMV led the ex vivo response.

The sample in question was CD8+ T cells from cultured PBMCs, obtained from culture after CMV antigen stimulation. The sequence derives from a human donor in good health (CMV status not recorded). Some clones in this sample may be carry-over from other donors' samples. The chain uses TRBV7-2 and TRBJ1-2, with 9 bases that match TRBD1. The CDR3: CASSDRGKGYTF. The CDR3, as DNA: TGTGCCAGCAGCGACAGGGGGAAAGGCTACACCTTC.